This TCR beta chain was identified during a study of control samples from healthy donors and cancer patients. Produced via immunoSEQ multiplex PCR; TCRdb's table is partial and in-frame only. The table lists about 75,000 clones, roughly 80% of them singletons. In germline, CDR1 is SNHLY, CDR2 FYNNEI. This CDR3 spans 16 amino acids. V trimming: 7 bases; J trimming: 2 bases; junction bases outside the gene matches: 5. V usage is TRBV2 and J usage is TRBJ2-1; the match to TRBD2 covers 13 bases. The sequenced sample consisted of blood. The clonotype was recovered from a man aged 50 to 60 in good health. CDR3 loop: CASTLAGGPTYNEQFF. Written as DNA, the CDR3 is TGTGCCAGCACACTAGCGGGAGGGCCCACCTACAATGAGCAGTTCTTC.